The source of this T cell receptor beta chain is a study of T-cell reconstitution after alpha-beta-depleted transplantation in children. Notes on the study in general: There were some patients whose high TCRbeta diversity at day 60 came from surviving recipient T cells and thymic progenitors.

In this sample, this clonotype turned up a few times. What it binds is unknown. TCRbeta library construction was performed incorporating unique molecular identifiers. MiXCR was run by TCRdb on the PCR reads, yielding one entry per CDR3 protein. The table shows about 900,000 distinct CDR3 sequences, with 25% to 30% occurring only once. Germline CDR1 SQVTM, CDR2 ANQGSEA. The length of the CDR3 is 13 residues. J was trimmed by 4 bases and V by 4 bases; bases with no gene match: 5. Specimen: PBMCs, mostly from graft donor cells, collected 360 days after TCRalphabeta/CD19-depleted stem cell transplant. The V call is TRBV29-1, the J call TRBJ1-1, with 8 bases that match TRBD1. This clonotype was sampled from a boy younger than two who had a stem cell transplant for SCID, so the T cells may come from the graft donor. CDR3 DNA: TGCAGCGTTGGAAGACAGGGGTTCACTGAAGCTTTCTTT. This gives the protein CSVGRQGFTEAFF.